This T cell receptor beta chain was captured by sequencing in a study of blood T cells in healthy people across ages. Study results and limitations: Naive and antigen-experienced cells could not be conclusively compared, given unsorted PBMCs.

Sample-barcoded 5' priming and a J-beta primer mix drove a second PCR of 7 to 11 cycles. Every cDNA was tagged by a template-switch adaptor with 12 random nucleotides. TCRdb called the 5' RACE reads again in MiXCR, with one record for every CDR3 protein. Of fewer than 2,000,000 distinct CDR3 sequences in the sample, about 31% were seen once. This clonotype was seen a few times. Its antigen remains unidentified. CDR3 size: 15 residues. V lost 2 bases, J lost 3 bases, and 2 bases stayed unmatched. Germline assignment: CDR1 DFQATT and CDR2 SNEGSKA (reference sequence). The study recruited healthy Caucasian donors from Russia who were aged roughly 6 to 90. Each individual donor underwent a draw of about 9.9 milliliters of peripheral blood.

This TCR was sampled from a woman in her 30s in good health. The rearrangement uses TRBV20-1 and TRBJ2-1, with TRBD2 matching 12 bases. The sample consisted of blood. CDR3 region: CSARSSGRVYNEQFF. For the CDR3, the DNA is TGCAGTGCTAGATCTAGCGGGAGGGTCTACAATGAGCAGTTCTTC.